Below, 30 T cell receptor beta chains from the same sample are listed, as sequenced in a study of blood T cell repertoires in COVID-19. Data came from immunoSEQ multiplex PCR; TCRdb stores just in-frame clones and leaves some out. The sample shows tens of thousands of clones, 85% to 90% of them seen only once. The specimen was peripheral blood. Receptors were obtained from a man aged 65 to 79 with active or convalescent COVID-19.

The genes are TRBV5-1 and TRBJ1-2; D is uncertain. CDR3 size: 13 residues. Trimming stripped 0 bases from V and 3 bases from J, with 6 bases between. Germline values: CDR1 SGHRS, CDR2 YFSETQ. The CDR3 here is CASSLDGDYGYTF. DNA of the CDR3: TGCGCCAGCAGCTTGGACGGGGACTATGGCTACACCTTC. The whole variable domain, filled in from reference TRBV5-1 and TRBJ1-2, reads KAGVTQTPRYLIKTRGQQVTLSCSPISGHRSVSWYQQTPGQGLQFLFEYFSETQRNKGNFPGRFSGRQFSNSRSEMNVSTLELGDSALYLCASSLDGDYGYTFGSGTRLTVV.

This sequence joins TRBV2 and TRBJ2-3; D remains unclear. With 6 bases removed from V and 4 bases from J, the gap between germline ends came to 11 bases. The CDR3 covers 13 residues. Per the germline V gene, CDR1 is SNHLY and CDR2 is FYNNEI. As DNA, the CDR3 is TGTGCCAGCAGGGCGACATATTCAGATACGCAGTATTTT. Protein sequence: CASRATYSDTQYF.

J is TRBJ2-1 and V is TRBV11-3; 9 positions match TRBD2. Per germline, CDR1 SGHNT and CDR2 YENEEA. The V segment lost 0 bases and the J segment 10 bases; nucleotides outside the gene matches: 13. This CDR3 contains 17 residues. CDR3 protein: CASSLDRNSGSRGEQFF. The CDR3 DNA follows: TGTGCCAGCAGCTTAGATCGGAATAGCGGGAGCAGGGGGGAGCAGTTCTTC.

In this sample, this clone turned up a few times. V gene TRBV21-1 combines with J gene TRBJ2-2; the table's TRBD1 call for D was not verified on the DNA. TRBV21-1 is designated a pseudogene. This CDR3 spans 9 amino acids. The CDR3 protein is CASSNGHVF. The CDR3 bases are TGTGCCAGCAGTAATGGACACGTTTTT.

This sequence joins TRBV12-3 or TRBV12-4 and TRBJ1-2; D not certain. The CDR3 contains 13 residues. Trimming stripped 6 bases from V and 8 bases from J, with 16 bases between. The CDR3: CASSPLLSSGYTF. For the CDR3, the DNA is TGTGCCAGCAGCCCCCTCCTTAGTTCGGGCTACACCTTC.

The chain carries TRBV6-2 or TRBV6-3 and TRBJ1-5, with 10 bases lining up with TRBD1. This CDR3 spans 17 amino acids. Germline V gives CDR1 MNHEY, CDR2 SVGEGT. V was clipped by 0 bases and J by 6 bases; unmatched bases: 8. In nucleotides, the CDR3 is TGTGCCAGCAGTTACTCACTGAGGGACAGGGGTTTTCAGCCCCAGCATTTT. Amino acid sequence: CASSYSLRDRGFQPQHF.

CDR3 coding DNA: TGTGCCAGCAGTGTAACTGTTCGCGGGAGGGCCCGCACAGATACGCAGTATTTT. Protein product: CASSVTVRGRARTDTQYF. The chain links TRBV6-1 to TRBJ2-3, with 9 positions matching TRBD2. V lost 4 bases, J lost 1 base, and 12 bases stayed unmatched. CDR3 size: 18 residues. Germline-derived CDR1 and CDR2 are MNHNS and SASEGT.

V usage is TRBV10-3 and J usage is TRBJ1-5, with TRBD1 matching over 7 bases. Germline V lookup: CDR1 ENHRY, CDR2 SYGVKD. V was pared by 3 bases and J by 7 bases, with 9 bases of the junction left unmatched. This CDR3 is 15 amino acids long. The CDR3 loop is CAISDYGTERQPQHF. In nucleotides, the CDR3 is TGTGCCATCAGTGATTACGGGACAGAAAGACAGCCCCAGCATTTT.

The chain combines TRBV28 with TRBJ1-5; 7 bases are shared with TRBD1. The V gene's germline CDR1 is MDHEN and CDR2 SYDVKM. V lost 6 bases to trimming and J lost 3 bases; unmatched junction nucleotides: 8. The CDR3 spans 15 residues. The CDR3 region has the DNA TGTGCCAGCAGGACAGGGTCCCTGAACAATCAGCCCCAGCATTTT. Translated: CASRTGSLNNQPQHF.

This sequence joins TRBV30 and TRBJ2-3; D gene unclear. V was clipped by 0 bases and J by 6 bases, with 10 bases between them. The length of the CDR3 is 13 residues. Germline lookup yields CDR1 GTSNPN and CDR2 SVGIG (reference sequence). CDR3 nucleotides: TGTGCCTGGAGTGTGAGGCCCCCGGATACGCAGTATTTT. Its protein is CAWSVRPPDTQYF.

The DNA of the CDR3 is TGCAGTGCTAGTTTGGTGGGAGAGTACGAGCAGTACTTC. Translating it yields CSASLVGEYEQYF. This sequence joins TRBV20-1 and TRBJ2-7, with D possibly matching TRBD2 (5 bases). Germline lookup yields CDR1 DFQATT and CDR2 SNEGSKA (reference sequence). The CDR3 runs 13 residues. The V end was cut by 3 bases, the J end by 4 bases, with 13 bases between.

The chain is built from TRBV6-2 or TRBV6-3 and TRBJ2-3, with 8 bases that match TRBD1. Per the germline V gene, CDR1 is MNHEY and CDR2 is SVGEGT. The CDR3 totals 15 residues. With V trimmed by 0 bases and J by 7 bases, 6 bases remained unmatched. CDR3 DNA: TGTGCCAGCAGTTACTCAGGCAGGGGGCATTATACGCAGTATTTT. Translation gives CASSYSGRGHYTQYF.

This clone has a single count. The chain has TRBV4-2 and TRBJ1-4, with a weak D call TRBD1 (5 bases). The CDR3 runs to 15 residues. Trimming pared 0 bases from V and 13 bases from J, leaving 18 bases between. From germline, CDR1 is LGHNA and CDR2 YNFKEQ. In DNA form, the CDR3 reads TGTGCCAGCAGCCAAGATACGGGCCAGGCAGGGCCACTGTTTTTT. It encodes CASSQDTGQAGPLFF.

The chain employs TRBV19 and TRBJ1-2; TRBD1 matches at 7 bases. Germline assignment: CDR1 LNHDA and CDR2 SQIVND (reference sequence). This CDR3 spans 12 amino acids. The V segment lost 6 bases and the J segment 4 bases; nucleotides outside the gene matches: 2. The CDR3 loop reads CASRGTAYGYTF. CDR3 DNA sequence: TGTGCCAGTAGAGGGACAGCCTATGGCTACACCTTC.

The rearrangement links TRBV5-5 to TRBJ2-7; 11 nucleotides align to TRBD2. J gave up 2 bases and V 5 bases, and 6 bases lay outside the gene matches. This CDR3 contains 15 residues. Per germline, CDR1 SGHKS and CDR2 YYEKEE (reference sequence). Here the CDR3 reads CASRPSGRPTYEQYF. The DNA for the CDR3 is TGTGCCAGCAGGCCTAGCGGGAGGCCAACCTACGAGCAGTACTTC.

V is TRBV18 and J is TRBJ2-3; 11 nucleotides align to TRBD2. CDR1 and CDR2 (germline): KGHSH, LQKENI. The trim removed 1 base at V and 2 bases at J, leaving 14 bases unmatched. This CDR3 spans 20 amino acids. CDR3 in amino acids: CASSPLLPSGTSGYTDTQYF. CDR3 nucleotides: TGTGCCAGCTCACCACTTCTCCCTAGCGGGACTAGCGGATACACAGATACGCAGTATTTT.

The chain combines TRBV28 with TRBJ1-2; a possible D gene is TRBD1 (5 bases). The CDR3 runs to 14 residues. Germline CDR1 is MDHEN and CDR2 is SYDVKM. V lost 8 bases and J lost 1, with 14 bases in between. The CDR3 nucleotides are TGTGCCAGCCGGGGGAGAGGAGTTAACTATGGCTACACCTTC. Protein sequence: CASRGRGVNYGYTF.

The gene calls are TRBV11-1 and TRBJ2-2; D gene uncertain. The CDR3 covers 13 residues. The ends were cut back, 5 bases at V and 7 bases at J, with 11 bases in the middle. Germline values: CDR1 SGHAT, CDR2 FQDESV (reference sequence). The CDR3 bases are TGTGCCAGCAGCGACACCCTCGGCGGGGAGCTGTTTTTT. Its protein product is CASSDTLGGELFF.

The chain joins TRBV6-5 to TRBJ2-1; 13 positions match TRBD2. The CDR3 is 15 amino acids. Trimming took 5 bases from V and 8 from J; bases not matched to a gene: 6. Per germline, CDR1 MNHEY and CDR2 SVGAGI. Written as DNA, the CDR3 is TGTGCCAGCAGTACTAGCGGGGGGGGGTTGGATGAGCAGTTCTTC. This encodes CASSTSGGGLDEQFF.

Here the CDR3 reads CASSHNRGVEAFF. Here the CDR3 DNA reads TGTGCCAGCAGCCATAATCGGGGGGTAGAAGCTTTCTTT. V gene TRBV9 combines with J gene TRBJ1-1; TRBD1 might be the D (5 bases). V was cut by 4 bases and J by 8 bases, with 15 bases left in between. This CDR3 is 13 amino acids long. Germline assignment: CDR1 SGDLS and CDR2 YYNGEE.

This clone was seen once. The chain employs TRBV7-3 and TRBJ2-2, with 7 bases matching TRBD1. The germline V gene encodes CDR1 SGHTA and CDR2 FQGTGA. With V trimmed by 5 bases and J by 2 bases, 2 bases remained unmatched. This CDR3 region has 14 residues. The CDR3 reads CASSRGPNTGELFF. In nucleotides, the CDR3 is TGTGCCAGCAGCAGGGGGCCTAACACCGGGGAGCTGTTTTTT.

This clone is a singleton in its sample. The V call is TRBV27, the J call TRBJ2-3; 12 nucleotides align to TRBD2. V gave up 4 bases and J gave up 3 bases; unmatched junction bases: 5. Germline V gene data show CDR1 as MNHEY and CDR2 as SMNVEV (reference sequence). The CDR3 is 16 residues long. CDR3 nucleotide sequence: TGTGCCAGCAGTTCTCGGACTAGCGGGATAACAGATACGCAGTATTTT. Its translation is CASSSRTSGITDTQYF.

This chain links TRBV28 with TRBJ1-3, with no clear D. The CDR3 runs to 15 residues. Trimming removed 3 bases from V and 4 bases from J, with 13 bases in between. Germline loops: CDR1 MDHEN, CDR2 SYDVKM. Written as DNA, the CDR3 is TGTGCCAGCAGTTTGAGCTGGTCGTCCGGAAACACCATATATTTT. This encodes CASSLSWSSGNTIYF.

This CDR3 is CASSVDRGRRGYTF. CDR3 nucleotide sequence: TGTGCCAGCAGCGTAGACAGGGGGCGTCGTGGCTACACCTTC. The rearrangement links TRBV9 to TRBJ1-2, with 9 bases identical to TRBD1. Germline loops: CDR1 SGDLS, CDR2 YYNGEE. The ends lost 0 bases at V and 7 bases at J; junction bases unmatched: 4. The CDR3 contains 14 residues.

The chain carries TRBV28 and TRBJ2-1; D is perhaps TRBD2 (5 bases). The CDR3 has 15 amino acids. Trimming took off 3 bases at V and 9 bases at J, with 18 bases between the two ends. From germline, CDR1 is MDHEN and CDR2 SYDVKM. The CDR3 DNA is TGTGCCAGCAGTTTTCCTCAAGAGGGTGTAGGTGAGCAGTTCTTC. Translation: CASSFPQEGVGEQFF. The entire variable domain, with the rest obtained from reference TRBV28 and TRBJ2-1, is as follows: DVKVTQSSRYLVKRTGEKVFLECVQDMDHENMFWYRQDPGLGLRLIYFSYDVKMKEKGDIPEGYSVSREKKERFSLILESASTNQTSMYLCASSFPQEGVGEQFFGPGTRLTVL.

This sequence joins TRBV5-1 and TRBJ2-2; D is perhaps TRBD1 (6 bases). With 5 bases removed from V and 4 bases from J, the gap between germline ends came to 18 bases. This CDR3 has 16 amino acids. Per germline, CDR1 SGHRS and CDR2 YFSETQ. The CDR3 bases are TGCGCCAGCAGATTGAACATCGGGACACTCACCGGGGAGCTGTTTTTT. As protein: CASRLNIGTLTGELFF.

This rearrangement joins TRBV29-1 to TRBJ2-7; TRBD2 is a possible D gene (5 bases). The germline gives CDR1 SQVTM, CDR2 ANQGSEA. This CDR3 spans 13 amino acids. V was cut by 7 bases and J by 6 bases, with 19 bases left in between. CDR3 sequence reads: CSARGQPTAEQYF. As DNA, the CDR3 is TGCAGCGCCCGGGGTCAACCCACGGCCGAGCAGTACTTC.

The chain is built from TRBV2 and TRBJ1-6; no clear D. There are 13 residues in the CDR3. Trimming cost V 8 bases and J 9 bases, with 14 bases left between them. Germline V gene data show CDR1 as SNHLY and CDR2 as FYNNEI. This CDR3 is CASYLALSSPLHF. The CDR3 DNA reads as TGTGCCAGCTATCTTGCGCTTAGTTCACCCCTCCACTTT. Drawing the rest from reference TRBV2 and TRBJ1-6, the complete variable domain is EPEVTQTPSHQVTQMGQEVILRCVPISNHLYFYWYRQILGQKVEFLVSFYNNEISEKSEIFDDQFSVERPDGSNFTLKIRSTKLEDSAMYFCASYLALSSPLHFGNGTRLTVT.

This clone came up once. The chain couples TRBV2 to TRBJ1-5, with no clear D. CDR3 size: 18 residues. V was clipped by 1 base and J by 4 bases, with 20 bases between them. Germline V gives CDR1 SNHLY, CDR2 FYNNEI. The CDR3 region is CASSEVDPRGLGNQPQHF. CDR3 nucleotide sequence: TGTGCCAGCAGTGAAGTCGACCCTAGAGGGTTGGGGAATCAGCCCCAGCATTTT. Drawing the rest from reference TRBV2 and TRBJ1-5, the complete variable domain is EPEVTQTPSHQVTQMGQEVILRCVPISNHLYFYWYRQILGQKVEFLVSFYNNEISEKSEIFDDQFSVERPDGSNFTLKIRSTKLEDSAMYFCASSEVDPRGLGNQPQHFGDGTRLSIL.

The DNA of the CDR3 is TGTGCCAGCAGTTTATTAGTTACAGGGTACACTGAAGCTTTCTTT. This gives the protein CASSLLVTGYTEAFF. V and J are TRBV6-5 and TRBJ1-1, with D perhaps TRBD1 (6 bases). The ends were cut back, 4 bases at V and 3 bases at J, with 15 bases in the middle. Germline CDR1 reads MNHEY; CDR2 reads SVGAGI. This CDR3 contains 15 residues.